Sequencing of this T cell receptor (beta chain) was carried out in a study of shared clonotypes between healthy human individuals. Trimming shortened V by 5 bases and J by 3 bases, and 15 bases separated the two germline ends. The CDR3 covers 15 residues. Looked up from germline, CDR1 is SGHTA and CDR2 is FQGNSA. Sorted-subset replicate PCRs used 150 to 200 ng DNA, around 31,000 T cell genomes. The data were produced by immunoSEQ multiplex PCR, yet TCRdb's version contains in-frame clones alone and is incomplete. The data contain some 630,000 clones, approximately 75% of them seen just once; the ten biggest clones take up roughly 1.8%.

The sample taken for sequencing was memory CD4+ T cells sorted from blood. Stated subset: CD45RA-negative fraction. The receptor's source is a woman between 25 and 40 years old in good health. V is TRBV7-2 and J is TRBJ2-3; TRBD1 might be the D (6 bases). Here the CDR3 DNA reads TGTGCCAGCAGCCGTCCGGGACACCGGACAGATACGCAGTATTTT. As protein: CASSRPGHRTDTQYF.